The clone carrying this T cell receptor (beta chain) occurred a few times. This entry belongs to a study of blood T cells in healthy people across ages. Donors each provided around 10 milliliters of peripheral blood. Trimming removed 2 bases from V and 11 bases from J; junction bases left unmatched: 6. The CDR3 is made up of 14 amino acids. The germline gives CDR1 MDHEN, CDR2 SYDVKM. PCR was performed a second time for roughly 7 to 11 cycles using a sample-barcoded 5' primer and a J-beta primer mix. TCRdb reprocessed the 5' RACE reads with MiXCR, giving one entry per CDR3 protein. The table shows approximately 1,000,000 distinct CDR3 sequences, with under 40% occurring only once.

The clonotype comes from a man between 18 and 29 years old in good health. The V call is TRBV28, the J call TRBJ2-1, with 10 bases identical to TRBD2. Material for sequencing was blood. The CDR3 region has the DNA TGTGCCAGCAGTTTAGGGGCTAGCGGGGGCAAGCAGTTCTTC. Translated: CASSLGASGGKQFF. The entire variable domain, with the rest obtained from reference TRBV28 and TRBJ2-1, is as follows: DVKVTQSSRYLVKRTGEKVFLECVQDMDHENMFWYRQDPGLGLRLIYFSYDVKMKEKGDIPEGYSVSREKKERFSLILESASTNQTSMYLCASSLGASGGKQFFGPGTRLTVL.